This TCR beta chain is from a study of PD-L1 blockade in urothelial cancer. Study in general: Median T cell yield per blood sample was about 150,000 cells.

Specified time point: peripheral blood 6 weeks after treatment start. Patients presented with locally advanced or metastatic urothelial carcinoma. All patients handed over anywhere from 1 to 8 samples, pretreatment and on-treatment. Trimming took 3 bases from V and 2 from J, leaving 10 bases between them. Germline lookup yields CDR1 LNHNV and CDR2 YYDKDF (reference sequence). This CDR3 is built from 14 residues. Data came from immunoSEQ multiplex PCR; TCRdb stores just in-frame clones and leaves some out. This sample has roughly 46,000 clones; roughly 88% occur once, and the top ten carry under 2.5%. The TCR originated in a man over 45 with urothelial cancer. The rearrangement links TRBV15 to TRBJ2-5; D uncertain. The input for sequencing was PBMCs, taken around atezolizumab (anti-PD-L1) treatment. The CDR3 spells CATSSSRVQETQYF. The CDR3 nucleotides are TGTGCCACCAGCAGTAGCCGGGTACAAGAGACCCAGTACTTC.